The 18 T cell receptor beta chains listed next were all sequenced from one sample in a study of T cell responses to AZD1222 COVID-19 vaccine. Produced via immunoSEQ multiplex PCR; TCRdb's table is partial and in-frame only. The table records 130,000 to 150,000 clones, roughly 92% of them present only once. Specimen: peripheral blood, collected on day 0 of AZD1222 vaccination. These receptors were taken from an adult in good health.

This chain uses TRBV4-1 with TRBJ1-5; tentative D call: TRBD1 (6 bases). V lost 0 bases to trimming and J lost 4 bases, with 16 bases between them. Germline V gene lookup returns CDR1 MGHRA and CDR2 YSYEKL. This CDR3 is built from 17 residues. CDR3 region: CASSQEKVRGRNQPQHF. The CDR3 region has the DNA TGCGCCAGCAGCCAAGAAAAGGTCAGGGGCCGTAATCAGCCCCAGCATTTT.

J is TRBJ2-3 and V is TRBV5-4; tentative D call: TRBD1 (5 bases). Trimming stripped 1 base from V and 6 bases from J, with 9 bases between. The germline CDR1 and CDR2 sequences are SGHNT and YYREEE (reference sequence). The CDR3 has 13 residues. CDR3: CASSLQGYDTQYF. CDR3 in DNA: TGTGCCAGCAGCTTGCAGGGTTACGATACGCAGTATTTT.

The chain employs TRBV5-1 and TRBJ1-3; possible D gene TRBD1, 6 bases. Germline CDR1 and CDR2: SGHRS and YFSETQ. Trimming shortened V by 0 bases and J by 2 bases, and 6 bases separated the two germline ends. This CDR3 contains 14 residues. The CDR3 bases are TGCGCCAGCAGCTTGGGGGACACTGGAAACACCATATATTTT. Protein: CASSLGDTGNTIYF.

V gene TRBV28 combines with J gene TRBJ1-4; 8 nucleotides align to TRBD1. V lost 1 base, J lost 4 bases, and 8 bases stayed unmatched. CDR1 is MDHEN and CDR2 is SYDVKM in the germline V gene. The CDR3 is made up of 17 amino acids. The CDR3 DNA sequence: TGTGCCAGCAGTTTATCACGGGCAGGGGGCAATAATGAAAAACTGTTTTTT. Its translation is CASSLSRAGGNNEKLFF.

This chain joins TRBV9 and TRBJ2-2, with TRBD1 matching over 9 bases. This CDR3 has 13 amino acids. Unmatched junction bases numbered 2, after V lost 4 bases and J lost 7 bases. Germline V lookup: CDR1 SGDLS, CDR2 YYNGEE. CDR3 nucleotides: TGTGCCAGCAGCTGGACAGGGGACGGGGAGCTGTTTTTT. It specifies CASSWTGDGELFF.

The chain recombines TRBV6-2 or TRBV6-3 with TRBJ2-5; D is possibly TRBD1 (6 bases). The V gene lost 4 bases and the J gene lost 5 bases, with 8 bases spanning the gap. Germline CDR1 MNHEY, CDR2 SVGEGT. The CDR3 has 12 amino acids. The CDR3 DNA reads TGTGCCAGCAGTTGGACAGTTGAGACCCAGTACTTC. Amino acids: CASSWTVETQYF.

The chain has TRBV5-4 and TRBJ2-7; 8 bases map to TRBD1. The germline V gene encodes CDR1 SGHNT and CDR2 YYREEE (reference sequence). The J segment lost 2 bases and the V segment lost 2 bases, leaving 3 bases of the junction unmatched. The CDR3 length is 14 residues. CDR3 region: CASSFRTGTYEQYF. CDR3 bases: TGTGCCAGCAGCTTTCGGACAGGGACCTACGAGCAGTACTTC.

The rearrangement joins TRBV5-1 to TRBJ2-5; a weak D match, TRBD1 (6 bases). This CDR3 spans 15 amino acids. V was clipped by 1 base and J by 0 bases, with 10 bases between them. The germline V gene encodes CDR1 SGHRS and CDR2 YFSETQ. CDR3 in DNA: TGCGCCAGCAGCTTGCAGGACAGATACCAAGAGACCCAGTACTTC. This codes for CASSLQDRYQETQYF.

The rearrangement joins TRBV28 to TRBJ1-5; TRBD1 is a possible D gene (6 bases). The CDR3 consists of 16 residues. Deletions cut 7 bases from V and 0 bases from J, with 16 bases between. The germline V gene has CDR1 MDHEN and CDR2 SYDVKM. The CDR3: CASTPGGVNSNQPQHF. The DNA for the CDR3 is TGTGCCAGCACCCCCGGGGGCGTAAATAGCAATCAGCCCCAGCATTTT. The full variable domain, its missing parts supplied by reference TRBV28 and TRBJ1-5, is DVKVTQSSRYLVKRTGEKVFLECVQDMDHENMFWYRQDPGLGLRLIYFSYDVKMKEKGDIPEGYSVSREKKERFSLILESASTNQTSMYLCASTPGGVNSNQPQHFGDGTRLSIL.

V is TRBV28 and J is TRBJ2-7; 7 bases are shared with TRBD2. The CDR3 loop spans 15 amino acids. The trim removed 3 bases at V and 6 bases at J, leaving 11 bases unmatched. Germline assignment: CDR1 MDHEN and CDR2 SYDVKM. CDR3 DNA sequence: TGTGCCAGCAGTTTGGGGGGGGTCGGGCCTCGCGAGCAGTACTTC. Its protein product is CASSLGGVGPREQYF.

J is TRBJ1-1 and V is TRBV29-1; D is possibly TRBD1 (6 bases). This CDR3 is 13 amino acids long. Trimming stripped 7 bases from V and 3 bases from J, with 15 bases between. Looked up from germline, CDR1 is SQVTM and CDR2 is ANQGSEA. The CDR3 DNA is TGCAGCGCCCCACAGGGAGGCGACACTGAAGCTTTCTTT. It yields the protein CSAPQGGDTEAFF. The entire variable domain, with the rest obtained from reference TRBV29-1 and TRBJ1-1, is as follows: SAVISQKPSRDICQRGTSLTIQCQVDSQVTMMFWYRQQPGQSLTLIATANQGSEATYESGFVIDKFPISRPNLTFSTLTVSNMSPEDSSIYLCSAPQGGDTEAFFGQGTRLTVV.

The gene calls are TRBV3-1 (or the pseudogene TRBV3-2) and TRBJ2-7; D is perhaps TRBD1 or TRBD2 (5 bases each). The germline V gene encodes CDR1 LGHDT and CDR2 YNNKEL (reference sequence). Trimming removed 4 bases at V and 7 bases at J, with 17 bases between. The CDR3 contains 14 residues. This CDR3 reads CASSPRIGAWEQYF. For the CDR3, the DNA is TGTGCCAGCAGCCCCCGCATCGGGGCCTGGGAGCAGTACTTC.

This clone came up once. This CDR3 is CASSTGTPDEKLFF. The CDR3 bases are TGTGCCAGCAGTACCGGGACTCCTGACGAAAAACTGTTTTTT. V gene TRBV28 combines with J gene TRBJ1-4, with D possibly TRBD1 on 5 matching bases. Per the germline V gene, CDR1 is MDHEN and CDR2 is SYDVKM. The germline V and J ends were trimmed by 5 bases and 8 bases, with 15 bases remaining between them. This CDR3 has 14 amino acids.

CDR3 DNA: TGTGCCATCAGTGCGGCAGGGGGAACACCCCTCCACTTT. The encoded protein is CAISAAGGTPLHF. The genes are TRBV10-3 and TRBJ1-6; 7 bases are a match to TRBD1. The trim removed 4 bases at V and 11 bases at J, leaving 5 bases unmatched. CDR3 size: 13 residues. Germline CDR1 is ENHRY and CDR2 is SYGVKD.

J is TRBJ1-1 and V is TRBV28, with no clear D. Deletions cut 8 bases from V and 0 bases from J, with 10 bases between. This CDR3 comprises 13 residues. Germline CDR1 and CDR2: MDHEN and SYDVKM. CDR3 nucleotide sequence: TGTGCCAGCGTCGACGGAATGAACACTGAAGCTTTCTTT. It yields the protein CASVDGMNTEAFF.

This chain uses TRBV15 with TRBJ2-1, with TRBD2 matching over 9 bases. The V gene end was trimmed by 1 base and the J gene end by 9 bases; junction bases not matched to a gene: 7. The germline V gene has CDR1 LNHNV and CDR2 YYDKDF (reference sequence). The CDR3 is made up of 15 amino acids. CDR3 residues: CATSRALGTSREQFF. CDR3 nucleotide sequence: TGTGCCACCAGCAGAGCCCTAGGGACTAGCCGTGAGCAGTTCTTC.

The chain joins TRBV3-1 (or the pseudogene TRBV3-2) to TRBJ1-2, with a possible D match to TRBD1 (6 bases). The ends were cut back, 1 base at V and 0 bases at J, with 15 bases in the middle. Germline CDR1 LGHDT, CDR2 YNNKEL (reference sequence). The CDR3 sequence is 17 residues long. Here the CDR3 reads CASSQGPPGQPNYGYTF. CDR3 DNA: TGTGCCAGCAGCCAAGGCCCTCCGGGACAACCTAACTATGGCTACACCTTC.

The chain employs TRBV4-1 and TRBJ2-4; D might be TRBD1 or TRBD2, each matching 5 bases. This CDR3 is 17 amino acids long. The germline CDR1 and CDR2 sequences are MGHRA and YSYEKL. With 0 bases removed from V and 0 bases from J, the gap between germline ends came to 12 bases. CDR3 sequence reads: CASSQEGTVLAKNIQYF. Written as DNA, the CDR3 is TGCGCCAGCAGCCAAGAAGGGACCGTACTAGCCAAAAACATTCAGTACTTC.